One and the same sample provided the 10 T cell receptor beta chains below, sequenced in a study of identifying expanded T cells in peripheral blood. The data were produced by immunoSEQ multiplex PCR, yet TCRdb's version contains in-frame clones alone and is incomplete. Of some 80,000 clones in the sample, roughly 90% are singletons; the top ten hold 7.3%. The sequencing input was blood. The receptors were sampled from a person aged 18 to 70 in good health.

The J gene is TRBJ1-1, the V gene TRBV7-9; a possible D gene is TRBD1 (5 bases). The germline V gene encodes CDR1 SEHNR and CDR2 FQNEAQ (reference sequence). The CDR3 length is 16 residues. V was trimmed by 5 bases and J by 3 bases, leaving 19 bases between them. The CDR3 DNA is TGTGCCAGCAGCCCATCGGCGGGGGGAAGGGACACTGAAGCTTTCTTT. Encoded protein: CASSPSAGGRDTEAFF.

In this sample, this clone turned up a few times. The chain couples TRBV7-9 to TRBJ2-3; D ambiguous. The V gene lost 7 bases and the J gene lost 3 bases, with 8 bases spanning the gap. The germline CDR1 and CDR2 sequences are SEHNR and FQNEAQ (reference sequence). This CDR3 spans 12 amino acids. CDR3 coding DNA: TGTGCCAGCACCCTCGTAACAGATACGCAGTATTTT. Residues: CASTLVTDTQYF.

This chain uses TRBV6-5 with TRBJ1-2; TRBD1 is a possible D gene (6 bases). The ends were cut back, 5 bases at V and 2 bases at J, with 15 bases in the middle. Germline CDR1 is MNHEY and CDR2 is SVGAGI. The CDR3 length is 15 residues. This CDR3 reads CASSPRRTENYGYTF. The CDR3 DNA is TGTGCCAGCAGTCCCCGACGGACAGAAAACTATGGCTACACCTTC.

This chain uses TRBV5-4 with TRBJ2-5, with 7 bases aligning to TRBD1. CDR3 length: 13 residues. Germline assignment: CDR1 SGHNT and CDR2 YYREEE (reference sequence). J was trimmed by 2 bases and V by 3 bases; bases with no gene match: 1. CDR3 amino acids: CASSWDSQETQYF. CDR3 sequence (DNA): TGTGCCAGCAGCTGGGACAGTCAAGAGACCCAGTACTTC. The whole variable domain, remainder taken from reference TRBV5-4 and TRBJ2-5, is ETGVTQSPTHLIKTRGQQVTLRCSSQSGHNTVSWYQQALGQGPQFIFQYYREEENGRGNFPPRFSGLQFPNYSSELNVNALELDDSALYLCASSWDSQETQYFGPGTRLLVL.

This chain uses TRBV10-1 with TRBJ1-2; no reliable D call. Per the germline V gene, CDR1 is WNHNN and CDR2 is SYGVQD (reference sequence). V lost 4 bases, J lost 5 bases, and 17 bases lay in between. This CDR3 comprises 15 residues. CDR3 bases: TGCGCCAGCAGTGCCGGGATCGAGAAGCCATATGGCTACACCTTC. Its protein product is CASSAGIEKPYGYTF.

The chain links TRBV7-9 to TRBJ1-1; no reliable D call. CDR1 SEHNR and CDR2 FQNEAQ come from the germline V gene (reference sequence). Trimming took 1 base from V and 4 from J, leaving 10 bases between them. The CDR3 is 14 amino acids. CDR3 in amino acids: CASSLGVPGTEAFF. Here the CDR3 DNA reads TGTGCCAGCAGCTTAGGGGTCCCGGGCACTGAAGCTTTCTTT. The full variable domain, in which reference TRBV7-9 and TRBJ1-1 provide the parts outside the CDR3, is DTGVSQNPRHKITKRGQNVTFRCDPISEHNRLYWYRQTLGQGPEFLTYFQNEAQLEKSRLLSDRFSAERPKGSFSTLEIQRTEQGDSAMYLCASSLGVPGTEAFFGQGTRLTVV.

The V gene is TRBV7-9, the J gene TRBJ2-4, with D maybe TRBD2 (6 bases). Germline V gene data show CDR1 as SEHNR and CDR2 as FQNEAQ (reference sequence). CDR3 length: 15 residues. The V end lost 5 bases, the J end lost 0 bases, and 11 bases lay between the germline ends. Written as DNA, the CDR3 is TGTGCCAGCAGCGGATACGGGAGAGCCAAAAACATTCAGTACTTC. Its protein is CASSGYGRAKNIQYF.

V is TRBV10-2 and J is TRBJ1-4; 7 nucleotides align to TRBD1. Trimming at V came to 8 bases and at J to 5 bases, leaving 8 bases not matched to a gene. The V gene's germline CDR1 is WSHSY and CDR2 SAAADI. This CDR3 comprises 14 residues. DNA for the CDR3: TGCGCCAGCCAGGACGGACAGGCGAATGAAAAACTGTTTTTT. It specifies CASQDGQANEKLFF.

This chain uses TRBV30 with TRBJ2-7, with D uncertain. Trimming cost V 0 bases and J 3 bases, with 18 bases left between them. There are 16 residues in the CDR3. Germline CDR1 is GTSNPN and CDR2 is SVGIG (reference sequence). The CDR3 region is CAWSVPVRARNYEQYF. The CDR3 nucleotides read TGTGCCTGGAGTGTACCCGTTCGGGCCAGAAACTACGAGCAGTACTTC.

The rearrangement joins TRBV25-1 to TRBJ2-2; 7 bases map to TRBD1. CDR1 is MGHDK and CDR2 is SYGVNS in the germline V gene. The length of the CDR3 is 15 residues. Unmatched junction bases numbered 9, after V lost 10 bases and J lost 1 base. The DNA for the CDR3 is TGTGCCACCTTGACCGGGACAGAGAACACCGGGGAGCTGTTTTTT. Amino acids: CATLTGTENTGELFF.